Below, one TCR beta chain is given with its context. It has no known antigen specificity. Base qualities are not recorded, but no much larger clone differs from it by a single base. The method behind the library was PCR. The sequencer listed for this sample is Illumina HiSeq 4000. High-throughput sequencing was used to profile the TCR beta-chain CDR3 region of each patient. On the study's bioinformatics: The researchers built a classifier to tell apart papillary thyroid cancer patients with distant metastasis, based on CDR3 differences among clinicopathological groups. The Shannon index was used to assess repertoire diversity, and the Morisita-Horn index was used to assess tumor-blood repertoire similarity. Using fastp trimming at Q25 and MiXCR clonotype assembly, TCRdb reanalyzed the public sequencing data and kept in-frame beta chains. The V and J calls were not made by the authors but by TCRdb's processing. The sample contains tens of thousands of clones, 20% of them found a single time. The ten largest clones add up to roughly two fifths of the sample.

Before undergoing thyroid surgery, none of the patients had been given any kind of treatment. The study retrospectively analysed patient clinical samples collected from the early 2010s to the late 2010s using T-cell receptor beta sequencing. The CDR3 covers 15 residues, taking in both the cysteine and the phenylalanine. Kept here is only the CDR3 DNA, which spans 45 bases and is read in frame from base 1. Via the germline V gene, CDR1 is MNHNS and CDR2 SASEGT. V drops 4 bases and J drops 4 bases, leaving 14 bases in between. The data stem from a study of metastatic and nonmetastatic thyroid tumors (dated by TCRdb to 2020 to 2022). About the investigation overall: For patients with malignant and with benign thyroid disease, the researchers compared repertoires between peripheral blood samples and tumor or nodule tissue samples.

What the study reported, not specific to this receptor: In both blood and tumor samples, malignant tumors were reported to have significantly higher TCR beta diversity than benign nodules.

Sequenced input: blood. This TCR came from a female donor with papillary thyroid cancer or a benign thyroid nodule (not recorded which). Some clones in this sample may be carry-over from other donors' samples. The chain couples TRBV6-1 to TRBJ1-5, with no confidently assigned D gene. The CDR3 has the sequence CASSVLTAENQPQHF. The DNA is as follows: TGTGCCAGCAGTGTTTTGACGGCAGAAAATCAGCCCCAGCATTTT.